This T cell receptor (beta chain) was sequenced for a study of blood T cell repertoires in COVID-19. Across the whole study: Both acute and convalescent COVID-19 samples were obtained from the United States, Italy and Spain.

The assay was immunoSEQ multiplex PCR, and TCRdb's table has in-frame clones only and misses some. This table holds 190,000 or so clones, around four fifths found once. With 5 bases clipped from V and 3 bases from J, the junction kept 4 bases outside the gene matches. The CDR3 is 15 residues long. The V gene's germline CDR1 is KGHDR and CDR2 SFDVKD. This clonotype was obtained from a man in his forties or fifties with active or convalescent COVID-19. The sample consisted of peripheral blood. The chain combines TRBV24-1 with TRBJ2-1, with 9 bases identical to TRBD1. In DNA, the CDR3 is TGTGCCACCAGTGCCCCGGGACAGGGCTACAATGAGCAGTTCTTC. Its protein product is CATSAPGQGYNEQFF.